This T cell receptor (beta chain) was profiled in a study of blood T cells in healthy people across ages. The CDR3 totals 13 residues. Germline CDR1 reads MNHEY; CDR2 reads SMNVEV (reference sequence). Trimming took off 2 bases at V and 4 bases at J, with 9 bases between the two ends. Through a sample-barcoded 5' primer and a J-beta primer mix, a second PCR was run for roughly 6 to 12 cycles. In TCRdb, the 5' RACE reads were re-called with MiXCR into one record per CDR3 protein. The table records 800,000 to 950,000 distinct CDR3 sequences, 25% to 30% of them present only once. A word on this clonotype: Its target is not known.

Healthy Russian Caucasian donors spanned ages about 6 to 100 years. Study-level points and caveats: Compared with aged donors, long-lived donors showed fewer expanded clones, suggesting selection.

Another study also made use of these data, one on T cells of mothers and their children. From that second work: Barcodes and 2-4 random nucleotides were added by M1S in the second PCR.

The receptor was isolated from a woman in her thirties or forties in good health. The chain is built from TRBV27 and TRBJ2-7, with D possibly TRBD2 on 6 matching bases. The sample consisted of blood. The CDR3 sequence is CASSLPGGYEQYF. The CDR3 DNA reads as TGTGCCAGCAGTTTACCTGGGGGGTACGAGCAGTACTTC.